This note documents a single TCR beta chain sequence. The CDR3 runs 13 residues. The V and J ends lost 6 bases and 6 bases, in that order; junction bases with no gene match: 6. In germline, CDR1 is MNHEY, CDR2 SMNVEV (reference sequence). This record comes from a study of blood T cell repertoires in COVID-19. Original analysis: Amplification of reference gene primers provided the estimated nucleated cell counts. The assay was immunoSEQ multiplex PCR, and TCRdb's table has in-frame clones only and misses some. The V and J calls and clone size are taken from that table; D and trimming were inferred from the DNA. The sample carries fewer than 350,000 clones, 70% to 90% recorded once.

The source material was peripheral blood. The clonotype comes from a woman aged 45-59 years with active or convalescent COVID-19. V and J are TRBV27 and TRBJ2-7, with 9 bases matching TRBD1. In DNA form, the CDR3 reads TGTGCCAGCAGAGCACAGGGGGCTATCGAGCAGTACTTC. Amino acids: CASRAQGAIEQYF.